Listed here are 11 T cell receptor beta chains from one sample, sequenced in a study of T cells in Graves' hyperthyroidism and ophthalmopathy. Amplification targeted TCR beta CDR3 regions from RNA transcripts. The HTBI primer set served for first-round RT-PCR of the TCR CDR3. Via MiXCR, TCRdb re-called the multiplex PCR reads, giving one row per CDR3 protein. Among roughly 180,000 distinct CDR3 sequences listed, around 8.9% were seen once. Sequencing input: blood. The receptors derive from a woman younger than 35 with Graves' hyperthyroidism that later progressed to Graves' ophthalmopathy.

This clonotype was counted at least ten times. This chain connects TRBV28 to TRBJ1-3; D is ambiguous. The CDR3 is 16 residues long. Trimming cost V 1 base and J 3 bases, with 13 bases left between them. Germline V gene lookup returns CDR1 MDHEN and CDR2 SYDVKM. CDR3 residues: CASSLFTAVGGNTIYF. DNA of the CDR3: TGTGCCAGCAGTTTATTTACAGCCGTTGGTGGAAACACCATATATTTT.

This clonotype was observed many times. The rearrangement uses TRBV20-1 and TRBJ2-3; D remains ambiguous. V was shortened by 7 bases and J by 3 bases, with 11 bases between the two germline ends. CDR1 and CDR2 from the germline V gene are DFQATT and SNEGSKA (reference sequence). The CDR3 loop spans 12 amino acids. CDR3 protein: CSVCGITDTQYF. As DNA, the CDR3 is TGCAGTGTATGCGGTATTACAGATACGCAGTATTTT.

The table lists this clonotype with a few counts. The V call is TRBV29-1, the J call TRBJ2-7; 7 positions match TRBD1. The CDR3 totals 13 residues. J gave up 4 bases and V 4 bases, and 7 bases lay outside the gene matches. Germline V gives CDR1 SQVTM, CDR2 ANQGSEA. CDR3 nucleotides: TGCAGCGTTGTGGACAGGACCAAGTACGAGCAGTACTTC. Its translation: CSVVDRTKYEQYF.

This clonotype was seen a handful of times. J is TRBJ1-2 and V is TRBV6-1; tentatively, D is TRBD1 (6 bases). The CDR3 sequence is 15 residues long. Per germline, CDR1 MNHNS and CDR2 SASEGT. V was pared by 7 bases and J by 1 base, with 16 bases between. CDR3 nucleotide sequence: TGTGCCAGCACCCGACGACAGGAGGTTAACTATGGCTACACCTTC. Translation gives CASTRRQEVNYGYTF.

This clonotype has just a few counts. The CDR3 bases are TGTGCCAGCAGCCAAGTCGGGACAGGGTATTCACCCCTCCACTTT. Encoded protein: CASSQVGTGYSPLHF. This chain uses TRBV9 with TRBJ1-6, with TRBD1 identical over 9 bases. This CDR3 spans 15 amino acids. CDR1 and CDR2 (germline): SGDLS, YYNGEE. V lost 4 bases to trimming and J lost 8 bases; unmatched junction nucleotides: 7.

This clonotype was detected a few times. This sequence joins TRBV28 and TRBJ2-5; the match to TRBD1 covers 7 bases. The V and J ends lost 7 bases and 5 bases, in that order; junction bases with no gene match: 7. The CDR3 has 13 residues. In germline, CDR1 is MDHEN, CDR2 SYDVKM. This chain's CDR3 is CASISGTEETQYF. The CDR3 nucleotides read TGTGCCAGCATCTCCGGGACAGAGGAGACCCAGTACTTC.

This clonotype has at least ten counts. The gene calls are TRBV7-2 and TRBJ1-2, with a tentative D call TRBD1 (6 bases). CDR3 length equals 14 residues. Trimming took 1 base from V and 1 from J, leaving 7 bases between them. Germline V CDR1 and CDR2: SGHTA, FQGNSA. The CDR3 reads CASSLGGHNYGYTF. In DNA, the CDR3 is TGTGCCAGCAGCTTAGGGGGACATAACTATGGCTACACCTTC. Variable domain in full (rest from reference TRBV7-2 and TRBJ1-2): GAGVSQSPSNKVTEKGKDVELRCDPISGHTALYWYRQSLGQGLEFLIYFQGNSAPDKSGLPSDRFSAERTGGSVSTLTIQRTQQEDSAVYLCASSLGGHNYGYTFGSGTRLTVV.

This clonotype occurred many times. The chain employs TRBV12-3 or TRBV12-4 and TRBJ1-1; D not resolved. V was clipped by 5 bases and J by 1 base, with 14 bases between them. This CDR3 spans 15 amino acids. CDR3 sequence reads: CASSIRGRPNTEAFF. The DNA for the CDR3 is TGTGCCAGCAGTATCCGAGGACGGCCGAACACTGAAGCTTTCTTT.

This clonotype was counted at least ten times. The chain uses TRBV2 and TRBJ1-2; D uncertain. With 0 bases removed from V and 6 bases from J, the gap between germline ends came to 11 bases. In germline, CDR1 is SNHLY, CDR2 FYNNEI. CDR3 length equals 14 residues. Here the CDR3 reads CASSEALTYDGYTF. The DNA of the CDR3 is TGTGCCAGCAGTGAAGCTTTGACATACGATGGCTACACCTTC.

The table lists this clonotype with a few counts. V and J are TRBV20-1 and TRBJ2-1; perhaps D is TRBD1 or TRBD2 (5 bases each). The germline V and J ends were trimmed by 6 bases and 1 base, with 10 bases remaining between them. This CDR3 has 13 residues. From germline, CDR1 is DFQATT and CDR2 SNEGSKA (reference sequence). CDR3 in amino acids: CSARELSYNEQFF. In nucleotides, the CDR3 is TGCAGTGCCAGGGAGTTGTCCTACAATGAGCAGTTCTTC.

A note on this clonotype: The junction does not match germline at one end; this may be a read error. The CDR3 is CASSLYPNGSGEQSF. CDR3 DNA: TGTGCCAGCAGCTTATATCCCAACGGGAGTGGTGAGCAGTCCTTC. The chain combines TRBV7-9 with TRBJ2-1; maybe TRBD2 (6 bases). CDR1 SEHNR and CDR2 FQNEAQ come from the germline V gene (reference sequence). This CDR3 has 15 amino acids.